A selection of T cell receptor delta chains follows, all from one sample in a study of gamma-delta T cells after stem cell transplantation. TCRdb used CATT to re-call clones from the RT-PCR reads. This sample carries about 2,800 delta-chain clones, roughly 2.7% of them seen once, and the ten largest clones take less than 25%. What was sequenced was gamma-delta T cells. Every receptor here comes from a human donor. It is not recorded whose cells these are; they may come from a transplant donor. Each CDR3 is given with its conserved first and last residue. A D gene is named only where the DNA matches it firmly. Clone size is given for some rows only: seen once, a few or many times, or a class if the clone is expanded.

V gene	D gene	J gene	clone size	CDR3 protein	CDR3 DNA
TRDV2	-	TRDJ1	medium-sized	CACDTLGSRGPYTDKLIF	TGTGCCTGTGACACATTGGGCTCTAGAGGACCCTACACCGATAAACTCATCTTT
TRDV2	TRDD3	TRDJ1	medium-sized	CACDTVLGVQYTDKLIF	TGTGCCTGTGACACCGTACTGGGGGTCCAGTACACCGATAAACTCATCTTT
TRDV2	TRDD3	TRDJ1	-	CACDTVGTGGYTDKLIF	TGTGCCTGTGACACCGTGGGTACTGGGGGATACACCGATAAACTCATCTTT
TRDV2	TRDD2	TRDJ1	hyperexpanded	CACDSLPTELGSNTDKLIF	TGTGCCTGTGACTCCCTTCCTACTGAACTGGGGTCCAACACCGATAAACTCATCTTT
TRDV2	TRDD3	TRDJ1	medium-sized	CACDTITSLGDIGDKLIF	TGTGCCTGTGACACGATAACTTCACTGGGGGATATAGGAGATAAACTCATCTTT
TRDV2	TRDD3	TRDJ1	-	CACDTLGATDKLIF	TGTGCCTGTGACACACTGGGGGCTACAGATAAACTCATCTTT
TRDV2	TRDD3	TRDJ1	large	CACDKLGEYTDKLIF	TGTGCCTGTGACAAATTGGGGGAATACACCGATAAACTCATCTTT
TRDV2	TRDD3	TRDJ1	-	CACDQLLGDTTDKLIF	TGTGCCTGTGACCAACTACTGGGGGATACAACCGATAAACTCATCTTT
TRDV2	TRDD3	TRDJ1	medium-sized	CACDVLGDTADKLIF	TGTGCCTGTGACGTACTGGGGGATACAGCAGATAAACTCATCTTT
TRDV2	TRDD3	TRDJ1	medium-sized	CACDSVGDTEAKLIF	TGTGCCTGTGACTCCGTGGGGGATACCGAGGCAAAACTCATCTTT
TRDV2	TRDD3	TRDJ1	large	CACDPVGDTTDKLIF	TGTGCCTGTGACCCGGTGGGGGATACCACCGATAAACTCATCTTT
TRDV2	TRDD3	TRDJ1	-	CACDLLGDSGTDKLIF	TGTGCCTGTGATTTACTGGGGGATAGCGGCACCGATAAACTCATCTTT
TRDV2	TRDD3	TRDJ1	medium-sized	CACDTLPGGIHYTDKLIF	TGTGCCTGTGACACTCTGCCTGGGGGAATCCATTACACCGATAAACTCATCTTT
TRDV2	TRDD3	TRDJ3	medium-sized	CACDTPGGGYAMKPWDTRQMFF	TGTGCCTGTGATACACCAGGTGGGGGATACGCGATGAAGCCCTGGGACACCCGACAGATGTTTTTC
TRDV2	TRDD3	TRDJ1	-	CACDVLGDRSRGTDKLIF	TGTGCCTGTGACGTACTGGGGGATAGATCCCGTGGGACCGATAAACTCATCTTT
TRDV2	TRDD3	TRDJ1	medium-sized	CACDTVSLPAAGGLYTDKLIF	TGTGCCTGTGACACCGTTTCCCTCCCGGCAGCTGGGGGTTTGTACACCGATAAACTCATCTTT
TRDV2	TRDD3	TRDJ1	-	CACERLGAVGDKLIF	TGTGCCTGTGAGAGACTGGGGGCTGTCGGCGATAAACTCATCTTT
TRDV1	TRDD3	TRDJ1	medium-sized	CALGEPLIRTVGGYEIVYTDKLIF	TGTGCTCTTGGGGAACCCCTAATTAGGACTGTAGGGGGATACGAAATTGTCTACACCGATAAACTCATCTTT
TRDV2	TRDD3	TRDJ3	medium-sized	CACDTVLGDTFWDTRQMFF	TGTGCCTGTGACACCGTACTGGGGGATACTTTCTGGGACACCCGACAGATGTTTTTC
TRDV2	TRDD3	TRDJ1	medium-sized	CACDSLGDTGDKLIF	TGTGCCTGTGACAGCCTGGGGGATACGGGCGATAAACTCATCTTT
TRDV2	-	TRDJ1	medium-sized	CACDTLGTHTDKLIF	TGTGCCTGTGACACCCTGGGGACCCACACCGATAAACTCATCTTT
TRDV2	-	TRDJ3	-	CACDTIDGGSSWDTRQMFF	TGTGCCTGTGACACCATCGACGGGGGGAGCTCCTGGGACACCCGACAGATGTTTTTC